The source of this TCR beta chain is a study of blood T cell repertoires in COVID-19. The overall study: Italy, Spain and the United States were the sources of the convalescent and acute COVID-19 samples. The cDNA or gDNA used as material had been derived from T cells, B-cell-depleted T cells, or PBMCs.

V shed 6 bases, J shed 2 bases, and the junction held 16 bases outside the gene matches. This CDR3 spans 18 amino acids. In germline, CDR1 is MNHEY, CDR2 SVGEGT. Profiling relied on immunoSEQ multiplex PCR, and the TCRdb table lists in-frame clones only, not all of them. The data hold about 100,000 clones, with 84% observed a single time. This TCR came from a human donor in a cohort sampled during active COVID-19. The source material was peripheral blood. The V gene is TRBV6-2 or TRBV6-3, the J gene TRBJ2-3; 8 nucleotides agree with TRBD2. CDR3 amino acids: CASRPTSGLGLFTDTQYF. As DNA, the CDR3 is TGTGCCAGCAGACCTACTAGCGGACTCGGATTATTCACAGATACGCAGTATTTT.